This TCR beta chain was sequenced for a study of cytomegalovirus exposure and HLA in healthy donors. Study summary: HLA-typed donors contributed 80 million to 85 million unique TCRs, which were held in an early data release. Study outcomes and limitations: With high specificity and sensitivity, the classifier reportedly diagnosed cytomegalovirus status. A later analysis linked a missense variant in DCLRE1C to the trimming of TCR beta V and J genes. A later analysis showed HLA-associated TCR beta chains outstripping equally common others in clonal expansion.

The CDR3 is made up of 16 amino acids. From germline, CDR1 is GTSNPN and CDR2 SVGIG (reference sequence). Trimming pared 3 bases from V and 3 bases from J, leaving 17 bases between. Notes on this clone: The antigen remains unidentified.

Researchers ran the PCR with 60 Vbeta and 13 Jbeta primers. Only in-frame clones appear in the TCRdb table, and some are missing; sequencing was by immunoSEQ multiplex PCR. The sample table includes roughly 100,000 clones. The specimen sequenced was PBMCs. The chain is built from TRBV30 and TRBJ1-4, with D perhaps TRBD1 (6 bases). This sequence was found in a man in his forties in good health and CMV-seronegative. Written as DNA, the CDR3 is TGTGCCTGGAGGAGGGGGGGCGCTTCCCCTAATGAAAAACTGTTTTTT. Translation: CAWRRGGASPNEKLFF.